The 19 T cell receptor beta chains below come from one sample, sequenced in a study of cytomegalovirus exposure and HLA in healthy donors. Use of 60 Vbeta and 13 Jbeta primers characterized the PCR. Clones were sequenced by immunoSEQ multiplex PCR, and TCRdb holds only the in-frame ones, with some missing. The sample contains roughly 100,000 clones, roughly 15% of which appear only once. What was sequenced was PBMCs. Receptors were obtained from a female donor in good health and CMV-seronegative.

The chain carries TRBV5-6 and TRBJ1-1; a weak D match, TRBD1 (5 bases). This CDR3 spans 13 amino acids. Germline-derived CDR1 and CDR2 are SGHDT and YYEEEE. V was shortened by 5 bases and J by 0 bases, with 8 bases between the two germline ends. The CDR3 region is CASRQDMNTEAFF. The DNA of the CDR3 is TGTGCCAGCAGACAGGATATGAACACTGAAGCTTTCTTT.

CDR3 sequence: CASSLEPRGGVETDTQYF. The CDR3 DNA sequence: TGTGCCAGCAGCTTAGAACCCCGCGGGGGGGTAGAGACAGATACGCAGTATTTT. This chain joins TRBV11-3 and TRBJ2-3; TRBD2 aligns across 9 bases. J lost 3 bases, V lost 0 bases, and 10 bases had no gene match. CDR1 and CDR2 from the germline V gene are SGHNT and YENEEA. CDR3 size: 18 residues.

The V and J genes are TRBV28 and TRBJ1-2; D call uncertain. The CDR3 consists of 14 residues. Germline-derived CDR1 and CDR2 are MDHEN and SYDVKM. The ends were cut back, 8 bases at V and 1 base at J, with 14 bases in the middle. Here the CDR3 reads CASYFSGNNYGYTF. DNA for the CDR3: TGTGCCAGCTACTTTAGCGGGAATAACTATGGCTACACCTTC.

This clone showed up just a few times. CDR3 loop: CASSISTPQPNQPQHF. DNA for the CDR3: TGTGCCAGTAGTATATCAACACCTCAACCAAATCAGCCCCAGCATTTT. The chain couples TRBV19 to TRBJ1-5; no definite D call. Trimming pared 2 bases from V and 4 bases from J, leaving 15 bases between. Germline-derived CDR1 and CDR2 are LNHDA and SQIVND (reference sequence). The CDR3 contains 16 residues.

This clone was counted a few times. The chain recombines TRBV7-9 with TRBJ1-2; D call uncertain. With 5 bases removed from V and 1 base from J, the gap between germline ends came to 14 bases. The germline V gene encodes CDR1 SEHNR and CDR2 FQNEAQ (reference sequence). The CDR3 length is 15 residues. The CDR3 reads CASSPALYYNYGYTF. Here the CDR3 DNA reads TGTGCCAGCAGCCCTGCCTTGTACTATAACTATGGCTACACCTTC.

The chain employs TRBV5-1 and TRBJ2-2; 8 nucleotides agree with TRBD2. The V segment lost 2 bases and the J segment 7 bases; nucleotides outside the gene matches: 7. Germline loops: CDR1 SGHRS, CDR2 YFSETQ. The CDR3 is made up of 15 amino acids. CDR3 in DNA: TGCGCCAGCAGCTTTACCCAGAGCGGGAGCGGGGAGCTGTTTTTT. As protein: CASSFTQSGSGELFF.

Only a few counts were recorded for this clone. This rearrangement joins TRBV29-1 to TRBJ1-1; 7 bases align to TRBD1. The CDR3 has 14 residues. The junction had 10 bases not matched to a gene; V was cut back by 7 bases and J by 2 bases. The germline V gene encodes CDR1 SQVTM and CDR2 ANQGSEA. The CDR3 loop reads CSATEGASNTEAFF. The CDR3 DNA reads TGCAGCGCTACTGAGGGGGCATCCAACACTGAAGCTTTCTTT.

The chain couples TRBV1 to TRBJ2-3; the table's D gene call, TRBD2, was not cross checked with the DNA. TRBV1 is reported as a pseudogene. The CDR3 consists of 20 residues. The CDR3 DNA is TGCACCAGCAGCCAACACAACCCGGGACTAGCGGGAGCCTGCTCAGATACGCAGTATTTT. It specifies CTSSQHNPGLAGACSDTQYF.

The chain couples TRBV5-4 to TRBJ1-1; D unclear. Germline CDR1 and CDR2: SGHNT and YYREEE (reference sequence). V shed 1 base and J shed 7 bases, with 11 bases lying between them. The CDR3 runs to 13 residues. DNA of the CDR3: TGTGCCAGCAGCTTGAGTCGGTCAAATGAAGCTTTCTTT. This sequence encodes CASSLSRSNEAFF.

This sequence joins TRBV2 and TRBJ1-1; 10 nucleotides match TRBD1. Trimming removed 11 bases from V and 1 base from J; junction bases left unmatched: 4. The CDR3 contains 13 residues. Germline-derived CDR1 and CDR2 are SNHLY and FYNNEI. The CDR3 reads CAGTGEGNTEAFF. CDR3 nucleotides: TGTGCCGGGACAGGGGAGGGGAACACTGAAGCTTTCTTT.

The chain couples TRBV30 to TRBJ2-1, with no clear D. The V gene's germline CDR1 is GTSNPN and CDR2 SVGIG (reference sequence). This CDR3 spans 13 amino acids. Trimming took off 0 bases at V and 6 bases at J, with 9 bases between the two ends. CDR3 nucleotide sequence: TGTGCCTGGAGTGTTAGCCAAACCAATGAGCAGTTCTTC. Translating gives CAWSVSQTNEQFF.

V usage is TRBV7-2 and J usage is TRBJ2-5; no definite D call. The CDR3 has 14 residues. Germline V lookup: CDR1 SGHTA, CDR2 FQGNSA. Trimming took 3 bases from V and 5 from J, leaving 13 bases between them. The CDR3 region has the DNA TGTGCCAGCAGCTTGGATTTTGCGCGGGAGACCCAGTACTTC. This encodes CASSLDFARETQYF.

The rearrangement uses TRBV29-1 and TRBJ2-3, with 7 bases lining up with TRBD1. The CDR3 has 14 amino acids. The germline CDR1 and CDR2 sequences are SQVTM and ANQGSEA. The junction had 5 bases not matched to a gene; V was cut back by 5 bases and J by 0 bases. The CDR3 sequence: CSVHGQASTDTQYF. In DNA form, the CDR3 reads TGCAGCGTTCACGGACAGGCAAGCACAGATACGCAGTATTTT.

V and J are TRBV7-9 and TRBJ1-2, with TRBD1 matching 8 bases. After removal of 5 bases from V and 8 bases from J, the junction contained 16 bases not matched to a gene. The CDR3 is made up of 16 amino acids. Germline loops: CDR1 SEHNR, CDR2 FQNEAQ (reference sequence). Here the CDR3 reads CASSPGPQDRAQGYTF. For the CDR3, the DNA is TGTGCCAGCAGCCCCGGCCCACAGGACAGGGCTCAAGGCTACACCTTC.

CDR3 protein: CASRSGTGGNYGYTF. The DNA for the CDR3 is TGTGCCAGCAGATCCGGGACGGGGGGGAACTATGGCTACACCTTC. The chain employs TRBV6-1 and TRBJ1-2, with D possibly matching TRBD1 (5 bases). Looked up from germline, CDR1 is MNHNS and CDR2 is SASEGT. V was trimmed by 6 bases and J by 2 bases, leaving 16 bases between them. This CDR3 is built from 15 residues.

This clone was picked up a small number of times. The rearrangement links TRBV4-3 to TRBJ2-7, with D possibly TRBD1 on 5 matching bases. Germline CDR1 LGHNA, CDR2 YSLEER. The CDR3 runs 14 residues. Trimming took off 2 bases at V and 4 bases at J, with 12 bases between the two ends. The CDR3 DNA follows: TGCGCCAGCAGCCAATACAGGTCGGGTTACGAGCAGTACTTC. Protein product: CASSQYRSGYEQYF.

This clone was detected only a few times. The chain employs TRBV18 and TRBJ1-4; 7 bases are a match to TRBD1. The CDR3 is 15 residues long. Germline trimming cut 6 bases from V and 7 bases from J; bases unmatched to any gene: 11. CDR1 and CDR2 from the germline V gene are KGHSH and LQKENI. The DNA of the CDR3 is TGTGCCAGCTCGGGAGAGACAGGGTTTGGTGAAAAACTGTTTTTT. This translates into CASSGETGFGEKLFF.

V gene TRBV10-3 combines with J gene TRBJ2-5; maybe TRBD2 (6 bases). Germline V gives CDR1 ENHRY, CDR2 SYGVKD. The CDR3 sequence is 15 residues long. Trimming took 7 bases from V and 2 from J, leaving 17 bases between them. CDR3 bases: TGTGCCATCACACCGGGACGGCGGGGACAAGAGACCCAGTACTTC. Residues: CAITPGRRGQETQYF.

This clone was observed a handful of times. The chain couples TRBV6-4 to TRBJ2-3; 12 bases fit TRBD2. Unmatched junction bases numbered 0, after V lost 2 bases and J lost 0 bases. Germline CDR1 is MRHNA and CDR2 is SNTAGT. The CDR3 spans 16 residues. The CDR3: CASSDGTSGSTDTQYF. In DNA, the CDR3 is TGTGCCAGCAGTGACGGGACTAGCGGGAGCACAGATACGCAGTATTTT.